Listed below are T cell receptor beta chains from one sample, sequenced in a study of identical twins. Via MiXCR, TCRdb re-called the 5' RACE reads, giving one row per CDR3 protein. The data hold hundreds of thousands of distinct CDR3 sequences, with 5.5% to 7.5% observed a single time. The sample consisted of naive T cells sorted from blood. The source is a man between 18 and 29 years old in good health. Both conserved end residues are part of each CDR3. A D gene is named only where the DNA matches it firmly. Size tells how often a clone was seen (once, few, many) or the class of an expanded clone, and some rows leave it out.

v_call	clone_size	d_call	j_call	cdr3_nt	cdr3_aa
TRBV6-2/TRBV6-3	NA	NA	TRBJ2-2	TGTGCCAGCAGTTTGTCGATTTCTAGCATCGGGGAGCTGTTTTTT	CASSLSISSIGELFF
TRBV7-6	many	TRBD2	TRBJ2-3	TGTGCCAGCAGGTCCCGCGCGGGAGACGTAGATACGCAGTATTTT	CASRSRAGDVDTQYF
TRBV6-6	many	NA	TRBJ1-1	TGTGCCAGCAGTTCACAGGGGAACACTGAAGCTTTCTTT	CASSSQGNTEAFF
TRBV18	few	NA	TRBJ1-5	TGTGCCAGCTCACCACCGGGAGGGGCGGATCAGCCCCAGCATTTT	CASSPPGGADQPQHF
TRBV2	many	NA	TRBJ2-2	TGTGCCAGCAGTGAATTAAGGGCCGGGGAGCTGTTTTTT	CASSELRAGELFF
TRBV6-2/TRBV6-3	many	TRBD2	TRBJ2-5	TGTGCCAGCAGGAGTAGCGGGAGAGAGACCCAGTACTTC	CASRSSGRETQYF
TRBV2	few	TRBD2	TRBJ2-3	TGTGCCAGCAGTGAAGGACTAGCGGGATCGCAGTATTTT	CASSEGLAGSQYF
TRBV7-2	many	NA	TRBJ2-7	TGTGCCAGCAGCTTAGCTAGGCTAGCGACCACCTCCTACGAGCAGTACTTC	CASSLARLATTSYEQYF
TRBV4-3	many	NA	TRBJ2-2	TGCGCCAGCAGCCAAGACTCCCCCTTAGGGGAGCTGTTTTTT	CASSQDSPLGELFF
TRBV5-1	many	TRBD1	TRBJ1-5	TGCGCCAGCAGCTTGTATGACAGGGCGCGCAATCAGCCCCAGCATTTT	CASSLYDRARNQPQHF
TRBV29-1	NA	NA	TRBJ1-1	TGCAGCCTCACCAGGGGAGACATGAACACTGAAGCTTTCTTT	CSLTRGDMNTEAFF
TRBV7-8	NA	TRBD1	TRBJ2-1	TGTGCCAGCAGCTTACGTAAGCCGGGACAGGAGTTCTTC	CASSLRKPGQEFF
TRBV6-2/TRBV6-3	many	TRBD1	TRBJ2-7	TGTGCCAGCAGACGGGACAGGGGCGAGCAGTACTTC	CASRRDRGEQYF
TRBV10-2	many	NA	TRBJ1-1	TGCGCCAGCAGCGCCGGACCCGTGGACACTGAAGCTTTCTTT	CASSAGPVDTEAFF
TRBV4-1	NA	NA	TRBJ1-1	TGCGCCAGCAGCAAACCTCTAAGACCCGGAGGGGCTTTCTTT	CASSKPLRPGGAFF
TRBV7-9	NA	TRBD2	TRBJ2-1	TGTGCCAGCAGCTTACTAGCGGGACCAAGCTACAATGAGCAGTTCTTC	CASSLLAGPSYNEQFF
TRBV6-5	many	NA	TRBJ1-1	TGTGCCAGCAGTTACCGGGGACCGAACACTGAAGCTTTCTTT	CASSYRGPNTEAFF
TRBV4-2	many	NA	TRBJ1-1	TGTGCCAGCAGCCAACCCGACAGAGGGAAGAACACTGAAGCTTTCTTT	CASSQPDRGKNTEAFF
TRBV5-1	NA	NA	TRBJ2-7	TGCGCCAGCAGCGCTGACTCCTTCTCCTACGAGCAGTACTTC	CASSADSFSYEQYF
TRBV24-1	few	TRBD1	TRBJ2-5	TGTGCCACCAGTGAGCGGACAGGGGTAGAAGAGACCCAGTACTTC	CATSERTGVEETQYF
TRBV29-1	many	NA	TRBJ2-3	TGCAGCGTTGAAGGAGACCCTCGTTGGAATACGCAGTATTTT	CSVEGDPRWNTQYF
TRBV5-5	few	TRBD2	TRBJ2-1	TGTGCCAGCAGCTTGGCCGGATCTAGCGGGTGGGACAATGAGCAGTTCTTC	CASSLAGSSGWDNEQFF
TRBV6-5	many	TRBD1	TRBJ2-1	TGTGCCAGCAGTTACGGGGACAGGATAAATGAGCAGTTCTTC	CASSYGDRINEQFF
TRBV5-1	many	TRBD1	TRBJ2-4	TGCGCCAGCAGCCTCCAGGTCAGGGGGAACATTCAGTACTTC	CASSLQVRGNIQYF
TRBV4-2	many	TRBD2	TRBJ2-1	TGTGCCAGCATGGCGGGGGCCTACAATGAGCAGTTCTTC	CASMAGAYNEQFF
TRBV5-1	many	NA	TRBJ2-1	TGCGCCAGCAGCTTGGTCGGGGAGAGCTCCTACAATGAGCAGTTCTTC	CASSLVGESSYNEQFF
TRBV29-1	many	TRBD1	TRBJ2-5	TGCAGCTTTGACAGGGGGGAGACCCAGTACTTC	CSFDRGETQYF
TRBV19	NA	TRBD2	TRBJ2-1	TGTGCCAGTAGTATAGCAACCTCCGGGACTAGCGGCAACAATGAGCAGTTCTTC	CASSIATSGTSGNNEQFF
TRBV15	many	TRBD1	TRBJ2-5	TGTGCCACCAGCAGAGGGACAGGGGACTTCCAAGAGACCCAGTACTTC	CATSRGTGDFQETQYF
TRBV11-2	few	NA	TRBJ2-3	TGTGCCAGCAGCTTACGGGGCAGCCTGCTCACAGATACGCAGTATTTT	CASSLRGSLLTDTQYF
TRBV12-3/TRBV12-4	many	TRBD2	TRBJ2-1	TGTGCCAGCAGCGAGAGACTAGCCTCCTACAATGAGCAGTTCTTC	CASSERLASYNEQFF
TRBV7-3	NA	NA	TRBJ2-1	TGTGCCAGCAGCTTACCGGGGGCGCAGGGGAATGAGCAGTTCTTC	CASSLPGAQGNEQFF
TRBV7-9	many	TRBD2	TRBJ2-5	TGTGCCAGCAGCGAGGGACTAGCGGTGGGGTACCAAGAGACCCAGTACTTC	CASSEGLAVGYQETQYF
TRBV5-1	NA	NA	TRBJ1-5	TGCGCCAGCAGCTTGGGAGCCTCAGATCAGCCCCAGCATTTT	CASSLGASDQPQHF
TRBV12-3/TRBV12-4	many	TRBD1	TRBJ2-2	TGTGCCAGCACCTTGGACAGGGGGCAGGCCGGGGAGCTGTTTTTT	CASTLDRGQAGELFF
TRBV3-1	NA	NA	TRBJ2-6	TGTGCCAGCACACCGCGCTCTGGGGCCAACGTCCTGACTTTC	CASTPRSGANVLTF
TRBV6-5	few	TRBD2	TRBJ2-1	TGTGCCAGCAGCTACTCACGGGGCGGGAGAGGCTATGAGCAGTTCTTC	CASSYSRGGRGYEQFF
TRBV2	NA	NA	TRBJ2-7	TGTGCCAGCAACCCCGGGACCAATCCCTACGAGCAGTACTTC	CASNPGTNPYEQYF
TRBV5-6	few	NA	TRBJ2-5	TGTGCCAGCAGCTTACCAGGGGTCTTAGGTGAGACCCAGTACTTC	CASSLPGVLGETQYF
TRBV4-3	many	NA	TRBJ2-7	TGCGCCAGCAGCCAAGGGACATACTCCTACGAGCAGTACTTC	CASSQGTYSYEQYF
TRBV6-2/TRBV6-3	few	NA	TRBJ1-6	TGTGCCAGCAGTTACTCGACATCAATCGCCCTCCACTTT	CASSYSTSIALHF
TRBV29-1	many	NA	TRBJ2-5	TGCAGCGTTGCCCAGCCAACGTGGGGATTGCGAGAGACCCAGTACTTC	CSVAQPTWGLRETQYF
TRBV7-9	many	NA	TRBJ1-1	TGTGCCAGCAGCCCCCCCGGGAGGGAACTGAACACTGAAGCTTTCTTT	CASSPPGRELNTEAFF